Each of the 18 T cell receptor beta chains below was sequenced from the same sample in a study of PD-1 blockade in classical Hodgkin lymphoma (dated by TCRdb to 2020 to 2021). According to the study, the label for this sample's time point signals: cycle 2 day 1 (C2D1) of nivolumab. Every trial patient had relapsed following autologous stem cell transplantation, and prior brentuximab vedotin exposure was what differed among cohorts A, B and C. Library construction relied on the immunoSEQ multiplex PCR assay. This immuneACCESS table, as held by TCRdb, lists in-frame sequences with V and J called but not all clones. Of the missing ones, under half trace to an unresolved V gene in checked studies; the others have no known cause. The sample profile shows tens of thousands of clones; roughly 70% of them were found once. The top ten clones comprise about 24% of the sample. The sequencing used peripheral blood mononuclear cells (PBMCs), collected before the second cycle of nivolumab. The receptors were gathered from a human donor with classical Hodgkin lymphoma.

Regarding this clone: This CDR3 is also generated by other DNA sequences in the sample. V is TRBV18 and J is TRBJ2-7, with D unresolved. Germline assignment: CDR1 KGHSH and CDR2 LQKENI. There are 14 residues in the CDR3. The germline V and J ends were trimmed by 2 bases and 0 bases, with 8 bases remaining between them. This CDR3 reads CASSPDPVSYEQYV. Here the CDR3 DNA reads TGTGCCAGCTCACCAGACCCTGTCTCCTACGAGCAGTACGTC.

With regard to this clone: This sample includes further DNA sequences coding for the same CDR3. CDR3 sequence reads: CASSRTGYSNQPQHF. For the CDR3, the DNA is TGTGCCAGCAGCCGGACAGGCTATAGCAATCAGCCCCAGCATTTT. V gene TRBV7-2 combines with J gene TRBJ1-5; 7 nucleotides align to TRBD1. The germline gives CDR1 SGHTA, CDR2 FQGNSA. V was pared by 5 bases and J by 0 bases, with 4 bases of the junction left unmatched. The CDR3 is 15 residues long. Drawing the rest from reference TRBV7-2 and TRBJ1-5, the complete variable domain is GAGVSQSPSNKVTEKGKDVELRCDPISGHTALYWYRQSLGQGLEFLIYFQGNSAPDKSGLPSDRFSAERTGGSVSTLTIQRTQQEDSAVYLCASSRTGYSNQPQHFGDGTRLSIL.

The chain recombines TRBV18 with TRBJ2-7; 11 bases agree with TRBD2. V shed 6 bases and J 0 bases; nucleotides not matched to a gene: 4. Germline CDR1 reads KGHSH; CDR2 reads LQKENI. This CDR3 has 15 amino acids. The CDR3 region is CASSVGLAASYEQYF. In DNA, the CDR3 is TGTGCCAGCTCGGTGGGACTAGCGGCCTCCTACGAGCAGTACTTC.

The V gene is TRBV9, the J gene TRBJ1-2; possibly TRBD1 for D (6 bases). The germline V and J ends were trimmed by 5 bases and 4 bases, with 24 bases remaining between them. This CDR3 has 17 residues. Germline lookup yields CDR1 SGDLS and CDR2 YYNGEE. In DNA, the CDR3 is TGTGCCAGCAGTGACGCCCCGCTAACAGGGAACCTCTATGGCTACACCTTC. Protein product: CASSDAPLTGNLYGYTF.

This chain uses TRBV30 with TRBJ2-2, with D possibly matching TRBD1 (5 bases). The CDR3 has 12 amino acids. Per germline, CDR1 GTSNPN and CDR2 SVGIG (reference sequence). Trimming stripped 4 bases from V and 6 bases from J, with 9 bases between. This CDR3 reads CAWTGSAGELFF. CDR3 in DNA: TGTGCCTGGACAGGGTCTGCCGGGGAGCTGTTTTTT. The full variable domain, completed using reference TRBV30 and TRBJ2-2, is SQTIHQWPATLVQPVGSPLSLECTVEGTSNPNLYWYRQAAGRGLQLLFYSVGIGQISSEVPQNLSASRPQDRQFILSSKKLLLSDSGFYLCAWTGSAGELFFGEGSRLTVL.

This clone has just a few counts. This chain links TRBV25-1 with TRBJ1-1; D is unresolved. The V end lost 5 bases, the J end lost 4 bases, and 17 bases lay between the germline ends. The germline gives CDR1 MGHDK, CDR2 SYGVNS. This CDR3 has 15 residues. The CDR3 nucleotides read TGTGCCAGCAGTCCCCGATCTGGCGTGGGCACTGAAGCTTTCTTT. Encoded protein: CASSPRSGVGTEAFF.

The chain couples TRBV6-6 to TRBJ2-1, with 9 bases identical to TRBD2. The V gene end was trimmed by 2 bases and the J gene end by 9 bases; junction bases not matched to a gene: 5. The CDR3 is made up of 14 amino acids. Germline V lookup: CDR1 MNHNY, CDR2 SVGAGI (reference sequence). CDR3 loop: CASSYDGTSSEQFF. CDR3 DNA: TGTGCCAGCAGTTACGACGGGACTAGCAGTGAGCAGTTCTTC.

There are many counts of this clone. V usage is TRBV28 and J usage is TRBJ1-6, with a tentative D call TRBD1 (6 bases). The germline V gene has CDR1 MDHEN and CDR2 SYDVKM. Trimming stripped 6 bases from V and 13 bases from J, with 19 bases between. This CDR3 is 14 amino acids long. The CDR3 here is CASRWTVLDSPLHF. CDR3 sequence (DNA): TGTGCCAGCAGGTGGACAGTACTGGATAGTCCCCTCCACTTT.

V and J are TRBV11-2 and TRBJ1-3; no firm D call. Germline V gene sequence: CDR1 SGHAT, CDR2 FQNNGV. Between the trimmed V and J ends, which lost 5 bases and 0 bases, there was a span of 11 bases. This CDR3 is 15 amino acids long. The CDR3 region is CASSPRLNSGNTIYF. The CDR3 region has the DNA TGTGCCAGCAGCCCTCGGCTTAACTCTGGAAACACCATATATTTT.

The chain is built from TRBV6-1 and TRBJ1-1; no clear D. The CDR3 sequence is 13 residues long. The V end lost 4 bases, the J end lost 4 bases, and 10 bases lay between the germline ends. Germline-derived CDR1 and CDR2 are MNHNS and SASEGT. CDR3 sequence (DNA): TGTGCCAGCAGTGGAACGCTGCTCACTGAAGCTTTCTTT. It is translated as CASSGTLLTEAFF.

The rearrangement links TRBV5-1 to TRBJ1-3; tentative D call: TRBD1 (5 bases). The V and J ends lost 2 bases and 0 bases respectively, with 15 bases between them. Per germline, CDR1 SGHRS and CDR2 YFSETQ. The CDR3 covers 17 residues. CDR3 residues: CASSLSPLGASGNTIYF. CDR3 DNA: TGCGCCAGCAGCTTATCCCCCCTCGGGGCCTCTGGAAACACCATATATTTT.

The J gene is TRBJ2-1, the V gene TRBV29-1; D unresolved. The germline V gene has CDR1 SQVTM and CDR2 ANQGSEA. CDR3 length: 11 amino acids. Trimming stripped 4 bases from V and 4 bases from J, with 5 bases between. The CDR3 bases are TGCAGCGTTGCCGGGTACAATGAGCAGTTCTTC. Protein sequence: CSVAGYNEQFF.

This clone was counted many times. The chain joins TRBV28 to TRBJ1-1; perhaps TRBD1 as D (5 bases). Trimming pared 5 bases from V and 1 base from J, leaving 17 bases between. This CDR3 spans 16 amino acids. Germline lookup yields CDR1 MDHEN and CDR2 SYDVKM. The CDR3 loop is CASSTPRDSWNTEAFF. As DNA, the CDR3 is TGTGCCAGCAGTACTCCCCGGGACTCATGGAACACTGAAGCTTTCTTT.

The gene calls are TRBV4-3 and TRBJ2-3; perhaps TRBD2 as D (6 bases). Germline V gives CDR1 LGHNA, CDR2 YSLEER. Trimming left V 1 base short and J 6 bases short, with 14 bases between. The CDR3 extends over 15 amino acids. The DNA of the CDR3 is TGCGCCAGCAGCCAAGGGAGGGGCCTAAGGGATACGCAGTATTTT. Residues: CASSQGRGLRDTQYF.

The V call is TRBV7-2, the J call TRBJ2-7; perhaps TRBD1 as D (6 bases). CDR1 SGHTA and CDR2 FQGNSA come from the germline V gene. The CDR3 runs 15 residues. The germline V and J ends were trimmed by 1 base and 3 bases, with 13 bases remaining between them. Written as DNA, the CDR3 is TGTGCCAGCAGCTTAGAGACAGGACCTGTCTACGAGCAGTACTTC. Translated: CASSLETGPVYEQYF.

This chain uses TRBV7-8 with TRBJ2-1, with D possibly TRBD2 on 6 matching bases. The CDR3 runs 14 residues. The germline gives CDR1 SGHVS, CDR2 FQNEAQ. The V gene lost 1 base and the J gene lost 7 bases, with 11 bases spanning the gap. CDR3 coding DNA: TGTGCCAGCAGCTTAGATAGGACTAAGAATGAGCAGTTCTTC. As protein: CASSLDRTKNEQFF.

V gene TRBV6-5 combines with J gene TRBJ1-1; the match to TRBD1 covers 9 bases. CDR1 is MNHEY and CDR2 is SVGAGI in the germline V gene. Trimming took 0 bases from V and 7 from J; bases not matched to a gene: 6. There are 15 residues in the CDR3. DNA of the CDR3: TGTGCCAGCAGTTACTCGGACAGGGGTTATGATGAAGCTTTCTTT. It specifies CASSYSDRGYDEAFF.

Here the CDR3 reads CASSSGLAGVRTGELFF. The DNA for the CDR3 is TGTGCCAGCAGCTCGGGACTAGCGGGAGTTAGGACCGGGGAGCTGTTTTTT. The rearrangement links TRBV5-5 to TRBJ2-2, with 14 bases aligning to TRBD2. The germline V gene encodes CDR1 SGHKS and CDR2 YYEKEE (reference sequence). V shed 3 bases and J 5 bases; nucleotides not matched to a gene: 6. The CDR3 is 17 residues long.